Shown below are 32 T cell receptor beta chains from a single sample sequenced in a study of blood T cell repertoires in COVID-19. Generated by immunoSEQ multiplex PCR, the TCRdb table keeps only in-frame clones and is missing some. This table has 540,000 or so clones, approximately 91% appearing once. Input material: peripheral blood. These receptors were collected from a woman aged 45 to 65 with COVID-19, enrolled during active disease.

A single count supports this clone. This sequence joins TRBV5-1 and TRBJ2-7, with a tentative D call TRBD2 (7 bases). Between the trimmed V and J ends, which lost 2 bases and 7 bases, there was a span of 19 bases. The CDR3 extends over 15 amino acids. Germline V gives CDR1 SGHRS, CDR2 YFSETQ. The CDR3 DNA reads TGCGCCAGCAGCTTAGGGGGGGATCCCTACGAGGAGCAGTACTTC. Its protein product is CASSLGGDPYEEQYF.

The chain has TRBV12-3 or TRBV12-4 and TRBJ1-1; D gene ambiguous. The CDR3 covers 13 residues. The V end was cut by 1 base, the J end by 10 bases, with 13 bases between. The CDR3 region is CASSLGEVSRAFF. CDR3 DNA sequence: TGTGCCAGCAGTTTAGGTGAGGTCTCACGAGCTTTCTTT.

The rearrangement uses TRBV5-1 and TRBJ2-3; D gene unclear. Germline V gives CDR1 SGHRS, CDR2 YFSETQ. The germline V and J ends were trimmed by 2 bases and 6 bases, with 13 bases remaining between them. CDR3 size: 14 residues. This CDR3 is CASSFRLGRDTQYF. Written as DNA, the CDR3 is TGCGCCAGCAGCTTTCGTTTGGGCAGGGATACGCAGTATTTT.

The V and J genes are TRBV11-2 and TRBJ2-7; 10 bases are shared with TRBD1. Germline CDR1 reads SGHAT; CDR2 reads FQNNGV. The CDR3 totals 17 residues. V dropped 4 bases and J dropped 4; count of bases not matched to a gene: 13. CDR3 in amino acids: CASSSLSNRDRGYEQYF. The CDR3 coding sequence is TGTGCCAGCAGCTCGCTTTCCAACCGGGACAGGGGTTACGAGCAGTACTTC.

The gene calls are TRBV7-2 and TRBJ1-5, with D uncertain. Deletions cut 2 bases from V and 4 bases from J, with 9 bases between. This CDR3 comprises 14 residues. Looked up from germline, CDR1 is SGHTA and CDR2 is FQGNSA. CDR3 sequence (DNA): TGTGCCAGCAGCTTATTCGAGGGAAATCAGCCCCAGCATTTT. It codes for CASSLFEGNQPQHF.

The CDR3 DNA sequence: TGTGCCAGCAGTTTTCCGGGACAGGGGGCATACTATGGCTACACCTTC. Its protein product is CASSFPGQGAYYGYTF. This chain links TRBV28 with TRBJ1-2; TRBD1 matches 12 bases. This CDR3 comprises 16 residues. CDR1 and CDR2 (germline): MDHEN, SYDVKM. V trimming: 3 bases; J trimming: 3 bases; junction bases outside the gene matches: 5.

The V gene is TRBV3-1 (or the pseudogene TRBV3-2), the J gene TRBJ2-4; 9 nucleotides match TRBD2. Germline CDR1 is LGHDT and CDR2 is YNNKEL (reference sequence). V gave up 4 bases and J gave up 0 bases; unmatched junction bases: 4. This CDR3 has 16 amino acids. Written as DNA, the CDR3 is TGTGCCAGCAGCCCAGCGGGGGGCCTAGCCAAAAACATTCAGTACTTC. It encodes CASSPAGGLAKNIQYF.

The chain links TRBV10-3 to TRBJ1-6; 8 bases match TRBD1. Trimming removed 6 bases from V and 7 bases from J; junction bases left unmatched: 5. Germline CDR1 ENHRY, CDR2 SYGVKD. This CDR3 spans 14 amino acids. The CDR3 reads CAIRPDRENSPLHF. CDR3 DNA sequence: TGTGCCATCAGGCCGGACAGGGAAAATTCACCCCTCCACTTT.

This clone was counted a single time. This chain joins TRBV7-9 and TRBJ1-4; no clear D gene. V was trimmed by 6 bases and J by 0 bases, leaving 14 bases between them. The CDR3 runs 16 residues. The V gene's germline CDR1 is SEHNR and CDR2 FQNEAQ (reference sequence). The CDR3 nucleotides are TGTGCCAGCAGTCTCTCGGTCTCTGCAACTAATGAAAAACTGTTTTTT. The encoded protein is CASSLSVSATNEKLFF.

The chain recombines TRBV3-1 (or the pseudogene TRBV3-2) with TRBJ1-1; D ambiguous. This CDR3 has 12 residues. Germline loops: CDR1 LGHDT, CDR2 YNNKEL (reference sequence). V gave up 1 base and J gave up 5 bases, with 5 bases separating them. The CDR3 nucleotides are TGTGCCAGCAGCCAAGCTGAGACTGAAGCTTTCTTT. It codes for CASSQAETEAFF.

The rearrangement links TRBV29-1 to TRBJ1-2; 7 bases align to TRBD1. Unmatched junction bases numbered 7, after V lost 2 bases and J lost 7 bases. Germline CDR1 SQVTM, CDR2 ANQGSEA. The CDR3 is 13 amino acids. The CDR3 protein is CSVERYQGGGYTF. The CDR3 DNA follows: TGCAGCGTTGAACGGTATCAGGGGGGTGGCTACACCTTC.

The chain uses TRBV4-1 and TRBJ1-1; 9 bases map to TRBD1. This CDR3 region has 16 residues. The germline V gene encodes CDR1 MGHRA and CDR2 YSYEKL. Trimming removed 3 bases from V and 5 bases from J; junction bases left unmatched: 10. The CDR3 nucleotides are TGCGCCAGCAGCCAGACCTACAGGGGGCTTGGGACTGAAGCTTTCTTT. Translation: CASSQTYRGLGTEAFF.

The chain uses TRBV19 and TRBJ1-2; D is unclear. Trimming took off 3 bases at V and 2 bases at J, with 4 bases between the two ends. The length of the CDR3 is 12 residues. From germline, CDR1 is LNHDA and CDR2 SQIVND (reference sequence). CDR3 sequence reads: CASSISNYGYTF. In nucleotides, the CDR3 is TGTGCCAGTAGTATCTCGAACTATGGCTACACCTTC.

V is TRBV5-4 and J is TRBJ2-2, with unresolved D. Germline V gene data show CDR1 as SGHNT and CDR2 as YYREEE (reference sequence). V lost 1 base, J lost 2 bases, and 15 bases lay in between. CDR3 size: 17 residues. The CDR3 loop reads CASSLNSPFRNTGELFF. CDR3 nucleotides: TGTGCCAGCAGCTTGAACTCGCCGTTCCGAAACACCGGGGAGCTGTTTTTT.

This clone has only a few counts. This rearrangement joins TRBV19 to TRBJ2-7; 7 bases align to TRBD1. CDR1 is LNHDA, CDR2 SQIVND, per germline (reference sequence). V gave up 6 bases and J gave up 4 bases; unmatched junction bases: 0. The CDR3 consists of 11 residues. The DNA for the CDR3 is TGTGCCAGTAGACAGGGGTACGAGCAGTACTTC. Translating gives CASRQGYEQYF.

This clone was seen ten or more times. The rearrangement links TRBV7-9 to TRBJ2-7; D possibly corresponds to TRBD2 (6 bases). This CDR3 spans 14 amino acids. Trimming cost V 5 bases and J 2 bases, with 13 bases left between them. The germline CDR1 and CDR2 sequences are SEHNR and FQNEAQ (reference sequence). In DNA, the CDR3 is TGTGCCAGCAGCCCCTATCCGGGGGCCTACGAGCAGTACTTC. Protein product: CASSPYPGAYEQYF.

The V call is TRBV19, the J call TRBJ1-2; TRBD1 aligns across 8 bases. The CDR3 runs 13 residues. Trimming cost V 5 bases and J 6 bases; bases outside gene matches: 5. Looked up from germline, CDR1 is LNHDA and CDR2 is SQIVND (reference sequence). The chain's CDR3 is CASSSAGGHGYTF. CDR3 in DNA: TGTGCCAGTAGTTCAGCAGGGGGCCATGGCTACACCTTC.

This chain links TRBV6-6 with TRBJ2-4; weak D call: TRBD1 (5 bases). CDR1 is MNHNY, CDR2 SVGAGI, per germline (reference sequence). CDR3 size: 13 residues. Trimming stripped 4 bases from V and 7 bases from J, with 11 bases between. CDR3 region: CASSLRGPNIQYF. CDR3 coding DNA: TGTGCCAGCAGTTTAAGGGGCCCCAACATTCAGTACTTC.

The J gene is TRBJ2-7, the V gene TRBV7-2, with D possibly TRBD2 on 5 matching bases. This CDR3 has 12 residues. Deletions cut 4 bases from V and 3 bases from J, with 7 bases between. Germline CDR1 reads SGHTA; CDR2 reads FQGNSA. CDR3 protein: CASSSGIYEQYF. The CDR3 DNA follows: TGTGCCAGCAGCTCCGGGATCTACGAGCAGTACTTC.

The chain employs TRBV11-1 and TRBJ1-3; tentatively, D is TRBD1 (6 bases). Trimming pared 2 bases from V and 7 bases from J, leaving 12 bases between. Per germline, CDR1 SGHAT and CDR2 FQDESV (reference sequence). The CDR3 consists of 14 residues. CDR3 sequence: CASSLRRGWNTIYF. DNA of the CDR3: TGTGCCAGCAGCTTACGCAGGGGATGGAACACCATATATTTT.

This clone was picked up a small number of times. The chain uses TRBV6-1 and TRBJ1-1, with D possibly TRBD1 on 6 matching bases. CDR3 length: 11 amino acids. Germline CDR1 MNHNS, CDR2 SASEGT. Deletions cut 7 bases from V and 8 bases from J, with 11 bases between. CDR3 in amino acids: CASTQGMEAFF. The DNA for the CDR3 is TGTGCCAGCACCCAGGGGATGGAAGCTTTCTTT.

J is TRBJ2-2 and V is TRBV6-5; a weak D match, TRBD2 (6 bases). The germline V gene has CDR1 MNHEY and CDR2 SVGAGI. The CDR3 totals 14 residues. CDR3 nucleotides: TGTGCTTTAAAGGAGGGTCTCCCCACCGGGGAGCTGTTTTTT. Protein: CALKEGLPTGELFF.

This clone was seen a few times. The J gene is TRBJ2-2, the V gene TRBV6-2 or TRBV6-3, with D possibly being TRBD2 (6 bases). CDR1 MNHEY and CDR2 SVGEGT come from the germline V gene. V shed 0 bases and J shed 1 base, with 9 bases lying between them. This CDR3 is 16 amino acids long. The chain's CDR3 is CASSYSARGNTGELFF. The CDR3 coding sequence is TGTGCCAGCAGTTACTCGGCGCGGGGGAACACCGGGGAGCTGTTTTTT.

V usage is TRBV19 and J usage is TRBJ2-7; the D gene is possibly TRBD1 (5 bases). Trimming took off 1 base at V and 6 bases at J, with 16 bases between the two ends. The CDR3 spans 15 residues. CDR1 is LNHDA, CDR2 SQIVND, per germline (reference sequence). CDR3 bases: TGTGCCAGTAGTATAGCACATGGGGCAGTAGTCGAGCAGTACTTC. Amino acids: CASSIAHGAVVEQYF.

The CDR3 DNA is TGTGCCATCAGCTACGGGACAATGAAGAGTAACTATGGCTACACCTTC. Protein product: CAISYGTMKSNYGYTF. The rearrangement uses TRBV10-3 and TRBJ1-2, with D perhaps matching TRBD1 (6 bases). CDR3 length equals 16 residues. Germline lookup yields CDR1 ENHRY and CDR2 SYGVKD. V gave up 6 bases and J gave up 1 base, with 18 bases separating them.

The V and J genes are TRBV27 and TRBJ1-6; D may be TRBD1 (5 bases). Germline loops: CDR1 MNHEY, CDR2 SMNVEV (reference sequence). V shed 3 bases and J shed 8 bases, with 11 bases lying between them. There are 14 residues in the CDR3. The CDR3 nucleotides read TGTGCCAGCAGTTTTGGGACGGGAGATTCACCCCTCCACTTT. Translating it yields CASSFGTGDSPLHF.

The chain uses TRBV2 and TRBJ2-3; 7 bases match TRBD2. Unmatched junction bases numbered 2, after V lost 8 bases and J lost 6 bases. CDR3 size: 11 residues. Germline loops: CDR1 SNHLY, CDR2 FYNNEI. CDR3 in amino acids: CASWEGDTQYF. DNA for the CDR3: TGTGCCAGCTGGGAGGGGGATACGCAGTATTTT.

The chain recombines TRBV5-1 with TRBJ2-2, with D possibly matching TRBD1 (8 bases). CDR3 size: 19 residues. The germline V gene encodes CDR1 SGHRS and CDR2 YFSETQ. V was cut by 6 bases and J by 4 bases, with 28 bases left in between. CDR3 DNA sequence: TGCGCCAGCAAGGGAGACAGGGGCGACTCGAGGACTAGCACCGGGGAGCTGTTTTTT. Its protein product is CASKGDRGDSRTSTGELFF. Complete variable domain (other parts from reference TRBV5-1 and TRBJ2-2): KAGVTQTPRYLIKTRGQQVTLSCSPISGHRSVSWYQQTPGQGLQFLFEYFSETQRNKGNFPGRFSGRQFSNSRSEMNVSTLELGDSALYLCASKGDRGDSRTSTGELFFGEGSRLTVL.

The V gene is TRBV7-8, the J gene TRBJ2-7, with a tentative D call TRBD1 (5 bases). Trimming stripped 4 bases from V and 3 bases from J, with 10 bases between. From germline, CDR1 is SGHVS and CDR2 FQNEAQ. This CDR3 is 13 amino acids long. CDR3 protein: CASSSPGHYEQYF. In nucleotides, the CDR3 is TGTGCCAGCAGCTCGCCCGGACACTACGAGCAGTACTTC.

The chain joins TRBV3-1 (or the pseudogene TRBV3-2) to TRBJ1-1; D gene uncertain. Trimming took off 5 bases at V and 5 bases at J, with 15 bases between the two ends. Germline-derived CDR1 and CDR2 are LGHDT and YNNKEL (reference sequence). The CDR3 runs to 14 residues. DNA of the CDR3: TGTGCCAGCAGCTACCGGGATGGGAGAACTGAAGCTTTCTTT. Translation: CASSYRDGRTEAFF.

The J gene is TRBJ2-1, the V gene TRBV4-1, with D possibly matching TRBD2 (7 bases). This CDR3 spans 16 amino acids. Germline V gene lookup returns CDR1 MGHRA and CDR2 YSYEKL. The V end lost 4 bases, the J end lost 2 bases, and 15 bases lay between the germline ends. CDR3: CASSPERGGTYNEQFF. The CDR3 DNA is TGCGCCAGCAGCCCGGAGAGGGGGGGGACCTACAATGAGCAGTTCTTC.

The chain couples TRBV12-3 or TRBV12-4 to TRBJ1-2; possible D gene TRBD1, 5 bases. Trimming left V 4 bases short and J 8 bases short, with 11 bases between. This CDR3 region has 12 residues. The CDR3 spells CASSSRVLGYTF. In DNA form, the CDR3 reads TGTGCCAGCAGTTCCAGGGTCCTAGGCTACACCTTC.